The clone carrying this T cell receptor beta chain was found many times. The V gene's germline CDR1 is KGHSH and CDR2 LQKENI. The CDR3 is 15 amino acids. The V and J ends lost 1 base and 2 bases, in that order; junction bases with no gene match: 3. Sequencing libraries for TCR beta were prepared with iRepertoire HTBI primers and Arm-PCR of CDR3 regions. TCRdb independently ran MiXCR on the multiplex PCR reads; one entry per CDR3 protein. Of 510,000 or so distinct CDR3 sequences in the sample, about 12% are singletons; the top ten hold roughly 9.3%. Sample time point: newly diagnosed GD, antithyroid drugs for less than 3 months. Researchers made the TCR library from RNA that was extracted from PBMCs. These data come from a study of regulatory T cells in long-lasting Graves disease. The sample also formed part of further work on T cells in Graves' hyperthyroidism and ophthalmopathy. That source adds: Aged 18 to 65, the patients had hyperthyroidism that was newly diagnosed and had lasted under 2 months. The TCR CDR3 first-round RT-PCR relied on the HTBI primer set.

The receptor was derived from a woman between 25 and 40 years old with Graves disease. The chain recombines TRBV18 with TRBJ2-3; TRBD2 aligns across 7 bases. Sequences were derived from peripheral blood mononuclear cells (PBMCs), sampled at new diagnosis, from a patient treated with antithyroid drugs. The CDR3 is CASSPRRESTDTQYF. The CDR3 DNA reads as TGTGCCAGCTCACCACGGCGGGAGTCCACAGATACGCAGTATTTT.